The entry that follows covers one TCR beta chain sequence. Its matching antigen is unknown. Amplified regions were TCR beta CDR3 sequences from RNA transcripts. Carried out on the TCR CDR3, a first-round RT-PCR used the HTBI primer set. TCRdb reprocessed the multiplex PCR reads with MiXCR, giving one entry per CDR3 protein. The table shows some 500,000 distinct CDR3 sequences, with approximately 25% occurring only once. This entry comes from a study of T cells in Graves' hyperthyroidism and ophthalmopathy. The wider study: Initial diagnosis, before any treatment, was when peripheral blood was collected. Study observations and caveats: The model's output predicted ophthalmopathy at a median of around 6.9 months prior to onset.

The source is a woman aged 25-40 years with Graves' ophthalmopathy. Sequencing input: blood.

The CDR3 DNA reads as TGTGCCAGCATCTCGGATGGGGGGTACGAGCAGTACTTC. Its translation: CASISDGGYEQYF. The V call is TRBV2, the J call TRBJ2-7, with a possible D match to TRBD2 (6 bases). Trimming pared 7 bases from V and 4 bases from J, leaving 14 bases between. CDR3 length: 13 amino acids. The V gene's germline CDR1 is SNHLY and CDR2 FYNNEI.